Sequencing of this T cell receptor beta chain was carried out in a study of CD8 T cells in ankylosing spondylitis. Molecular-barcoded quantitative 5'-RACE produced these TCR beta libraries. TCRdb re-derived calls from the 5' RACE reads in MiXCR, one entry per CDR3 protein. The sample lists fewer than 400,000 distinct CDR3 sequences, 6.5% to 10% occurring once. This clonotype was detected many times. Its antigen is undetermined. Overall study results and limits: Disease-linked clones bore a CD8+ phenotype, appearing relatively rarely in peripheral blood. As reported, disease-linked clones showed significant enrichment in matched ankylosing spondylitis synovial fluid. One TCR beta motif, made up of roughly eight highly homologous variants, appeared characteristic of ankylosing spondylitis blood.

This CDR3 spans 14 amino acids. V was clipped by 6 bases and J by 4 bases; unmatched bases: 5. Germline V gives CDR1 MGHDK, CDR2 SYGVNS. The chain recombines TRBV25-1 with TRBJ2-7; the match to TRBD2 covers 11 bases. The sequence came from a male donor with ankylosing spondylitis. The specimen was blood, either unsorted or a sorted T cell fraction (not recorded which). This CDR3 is CASRETSGKYEQYF. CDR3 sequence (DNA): TGTGCCAGCAGAGAGACTAGCGGGAAGTACGAGCAGTACTTC.